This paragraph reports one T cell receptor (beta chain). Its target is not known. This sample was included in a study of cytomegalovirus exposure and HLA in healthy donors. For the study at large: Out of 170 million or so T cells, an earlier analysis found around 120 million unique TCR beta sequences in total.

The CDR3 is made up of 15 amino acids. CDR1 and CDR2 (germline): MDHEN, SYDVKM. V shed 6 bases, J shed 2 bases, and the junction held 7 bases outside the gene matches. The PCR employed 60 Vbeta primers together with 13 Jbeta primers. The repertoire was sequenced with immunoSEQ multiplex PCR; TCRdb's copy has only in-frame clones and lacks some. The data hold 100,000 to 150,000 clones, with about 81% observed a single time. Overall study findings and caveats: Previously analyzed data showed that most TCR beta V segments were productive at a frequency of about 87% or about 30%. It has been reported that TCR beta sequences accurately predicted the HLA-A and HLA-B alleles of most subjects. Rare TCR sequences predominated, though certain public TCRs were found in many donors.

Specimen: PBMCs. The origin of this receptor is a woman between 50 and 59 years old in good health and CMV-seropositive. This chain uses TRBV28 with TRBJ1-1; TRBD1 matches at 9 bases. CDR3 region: CASSEPTGGNTEAFF. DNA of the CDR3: TGTGCCAGCAGCGAACCGACAGGGGGAAACACTGAAGCTTTCTTT. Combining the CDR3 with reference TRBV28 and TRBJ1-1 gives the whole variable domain DVKVTQSSRYLVKRTGEKVFLECVQDMDHENMFWYRQDPGLGLRLIYFSYDVKMKEKGDIPEGYSVSREKKERFSLILESASTNQTSMYLCASSEPTGGNTEAFFGQGTRLTVV.